The clone carrying this T cell receptor beta chain has a handful of counts. Its antigen is as yet unknown. Isolated RNA was reverse transcribed in full, so expressed TCRB transcripts were sequenced. Sequenced by immunoSEQ multiplex PCR; TCRdb stores in-frame clones only, minus some. This sample has more than 300,000 clones; around 15% occur once, and the top ten carry under 0.02%. Germline CDR1 and CDR2: SGHRS and YFSETQ. This CDR3 has 16 residues. V shed 2 bases, J shed 8 bases, and the junction held 11 bases outside the gene matches. This sample was included in a study of beta chain features in type 1 diabetes. Study-level points and caveats: For type 1 diabetes patients, VDJ junctions showed fewer insertions and more deletions. All four CD4+ subsets from Type 1 diabetes patients carried moderately but significantly shorter TCRB CDR3s.

The chain couples TRBV5-1 to TRBJ2-1; 9 bases map to TRBD2. This sequence was found in a young woman in good health. Sequenced sample: naive CD4+ T cells from blood. CDR3 DNA: TGCGCCAGCAGCTTTCTTAGCGGGAGTAATTTGTATGAGCAGTTCTTC. Residues: CASSFLSGSNLYEQFF.